This TCR beta chain comes out of a study of shared clonotypes between healthy human individuals. The study separated CD4+ cells into CD45RA+ naive and CD45RA-negative memory subsets. The CDR3 contains 13 residues. The V end was cut by 5 bases, the J end by 0 bases, with 8 bases between. The V gene's germline CDR1 is KGHSH and CDR2 LQKENI. To note about this clone: The antigen is undetermined.

Clones were read by immunoSEQ multiplex PCR, and TCRdb kept only the in-frame ones, dropping some. The sample has a few hundred thousand clones, 74% seen once. Overall study findings and caveats: The study found lower generation probabilities in non-shared clonotypes than in those shared by all four donors. Several donors held approximately 4.6% of naive CD4 clonotypes in common.

This rearrangement joins TRBV18 to TRBJ2-7; TRBD1 might be the D (6 bases). The TCR sequence derives from a man aged 25 to 40 in good health. Sequenced input: memory CD4+ T cells sorted from blood. Subset specified: CD45RA-negative fraction. CDR3 loop: CASSTGNSYEQYF. CDR3 DNA: TGTGCCAGCTCAACAGGGAACTCCTACGAGCAGTACTTC. The whole variable domain, filled in from reference TRBV18 and TRBJ2-7, reads NAGVMQNPRHLVRRRGQEARLRCSPMKGHSHVYWYRQLPEEGLKFMVYLQKENIIDESGMPKERFSAEFPKEGPSILRIQQVVRGDSAAYFCASSTGNSYEQYFGPGTRLTVT.